These 15 T cell receptor beta chains share one sample of origin, sequenced in a study of blood T cell repertoires in COVID-19. Libraries were prepared by immunoSEQ multiplex PCR; TCRdb keeps only in-frame clonotypes and omits some of them. The sample shows 350,000 or so clones, around 87% of them seen only once. The sequenced sample consisted of peripheral blood. All receptors derive from a woman in her twenties or thirties with COVID-19, enrolled during active disease.

The rearrangement uses TRBV19 and TRBJ2-7; D may be TRBD2 (7 bases). The CDR3 extends over 14 amino acids. Trimming stripped 5 bases from V and 7 bases from J, with 18 bases between. Germline V CDR1 and CDR2: LNHDA, SQIVND (reference sequence). The CDR3 is CASSVRRGAREQYF. The CDR3 bases are TGTGCCAGTAGTGTCCGTCGGGGGGCGCGGGAGCAGTACTTC.

The chain links TRBV5-5 to TRBJ1-2, with TRBD1 identical over 9 bases. The CDR3 contains 15 residues. Germline V lookup: CDR1 SGHKS, CDR2 YYEKEE (reference sequence). J was trimmed by 4 bases and V by 4 bases; bases with no gene match: 8. CDR3 sequence: CASSPRLGQGYGYTF. The DNA of the CDR3 is TGTGCCAGCAGCCCACGACTGGGACAGGGCTATGGCTACACCTTC.

The chain has TRBV7-8 and TRBJ2-7, with TRBD2 matching over 9 bases. In germline, CDR1 is SGHVS, CDR2 FQNEAQ. The V gene end was trimmed by 5 bases and the J gene end by 6 bases; junction bases not matched to a gene: 5. The CDR3 contains 13 residues. In DNA, the CDR3 is TGTGCCAGCAGCGTGGGACTAGCTGCCGAGCAGTACTTC. Its translation: CASSVGLAAEQYF.

This chain joins TRBV5-4 and TRBJ1-1, with D unclear. V lost 4 bases to trimming and J lost 3 bases, with 10 bases between them. Germline V gives CDR1 SGHNT, CDR2 YYREEE (reference sequence). The CDR3 length is 13 residues. This chain's CDR3 is CASSRREDTEAFF. CDR3 DNA sequence: TGTGCCAGCAGCCGGAGGGAGGACACTGAAGCTTTCTTT.

The chain employs TRBV30 and TRBJ2-7; D not certain. Trimming removed 1 base from V and 2 bases from J, with 6 bases in between. CDR3 size: 12 residues. CDR1 and CDR2 (germline): GTSNPN, SVGIG (reference sequence). The DNA of the CDR3 is TGTGCCTGGAGTGCGGTGGCCTACGAGCAGTACTTC. This gives the protein CAWSAVAYEQYF.

The chain recombines TRBV7-2 with TRBJ2-5; TRBD1 matches 8 bases. There are 16 residues in the CDR3. Unmatched junction bases numbered 8, after V lost 0 bases and J lost 5 bases. Germline V gene data show CDR1 as SGHTA and CDR2 as FQGNSA. The CDR3 DNA is TGTGCCAGCAGCTTAGCGCAGGGGGCGAGCTGGGAGACCCAGTACTTC. Amino acids: CASSLAQGASWETQYF.

Only one count was recorded for this clone. This CDR3 reads CASVRNYNQETQYF. The CDR3 coding sequence is TGTGCCAGCGTACGGAACTACAACCAAGAGACCCAGTACTTC. This chain uses TRBV6-5 with TRBJ2-5, with D unresolved. Trimming pared 8 bases from V and 0 bases from J, leaving 13 bases between. The CDR3 runs 14 residues. Germline-derived CDR1 and CDR2 are MNHEY and SVGAGI.

CDR3 DNA: TGCAGCGTCGTAGGGGGTGATGGCTACACCTTC. This codes for CSVVGGDGYTF. V usage is TRBV29-1 and J usage is TRBJ1-2, with D maybe TRBD1 (6 bases). V was trimmed by 6 bases and J by 6 bases, leaving 11 bases between them. Per the germline V gene, CDR1 is SQVTM and CDR2 is ANQGSEA. The CDR3 runs 11 residues.

The chain is built from TRBV28 and TRBJ2-5; a possible D gene is TRBD1 (7 bases). This CDR3 is 14 amino acids long. V was shortened by 5 bases and J by 5 bases, with 15 bases between the two germline ends. CDR1 is MDHEN and CDR2 is SYDVKM in the germline V gene. As DNA, the CDR3 is TGTGCCAGCAGTACGATACAGGGGAGGGAGACCCAGTACTTC. Translated: CASSTIQGRETQYF.

The rearrangement joins TRBV9 to TRBJ2-1; weak D call: TRBD1 (5 bases). The CDR3 runs 15 residues. In germline, CDR1 is SGDLS, CDR2 YYNGEE. V lost 3 bases and J lost 9, with 19 bases in between. CDR3 sequence reads: CASSARPRQGSEQFF. Here the CDR3 DNA reads TGTGCCAGCAGCGCTAGGCCCCGCCAGGGTAGTGAGCAGTTCTTC.

CDR3 sequence: CASSLDRGSSYNEQFF. The CDR3 coding sequence is TGTGCCAGCAGCTTAGATCGCGGGAGCTCCTACAATGAGCAGTTCTTC. The V call is TRBV11-2, the J call TRBJ2-1; 7 positions agree with TRBD2. The V segment lost 0 bases and the J segment 0 bases; nucleotides outside the gene matches: 2. This CDR3 region has 16 residues. Germline loops: CDR1 SGHAT, CDR2 FQNNGV. Full variable domain (remainder filled in from reference TRBV11-2 and TRBJ2-1): EAGVAQSPRYKIIEKRQSVAFWCNPISGHATLYWYQQILGQGPKLLIQFQNNGVVDDSQLPKDRFSAERLKGVDSTLKIQPAKLEDSAVYLCASSLDRGSSYNEQFFGPGTRLTVL.

This clone was seen only once. The chain recombines TRBV5-4 with TRBJ2-1; 7 bases are a match to TRBD2. This CDR3 is 15 amino acids long. CDR1 and CDR2 (germline): SGHNT, YYREEE (reference sequence). Losses at the gene ends were 5 bases for V and 5 bases for J; bases not matched to a gene: 10. The CDR3 DNA reads as TGTGCCAGCAGGCACACTACTAGCGCCAACAATGAGCAGTTCTTC. It codes for CASRHTTSANNEQFF.

In its sample, this clone was seen once. This rearrangement joins TRBV6-5 to TRBJ2-7; 10 positions match TRBD2. Germline CDR1 and CDR2: MNHEY and SVGAGI. The CDR3 length is 15 residues. The ends lost 8 bases at V and 4 bases at J; junction bases unmatched: 11. The CDR3 loop reads CASLPLAGAGYEQYF. The CDR3 region has the DNA TGTGCCAGCCTCCCCCTAGCGGGAGCGGGGTACGAGCAGTACTTC.

The V call is TRBV4-2, the J call TRBJ2-1; 15 bases match TRBD2. The J segment lost 9 bases and the V segment lost 0 bases, leaving 3 bases of the junction unmatched. Germline values: CDR1 LGHNA, CDR2 YNFKEQ. The CDR3 is 16 amino acids. CDR3 residues: CASSQEVGLAGGEQFF. The CDR3, as DNA: TGTGCCAGCAGCCAAGAGGTGGGACTAGCGGGAGGTGAGCAGTTCTTC.

This clone was seen more than once but under ten times. CDR3 sequence (DNA): TGTGCCAGCAGCTTAGATCGTGGGACTAGCGGCTACGAGCAGTACTTC. As protein: CASSLDRGTSGYEQYF. V usage is TRBV11-2 and J usage is TRBJ2-7; 11 bases match TRBD2. Germline V lookup: CDR1 SGHAT, CDR2 FQNNGV. The CDR3 runs to 16 residues. The ends lost 0 bases at V and 3 bases at J; junction bases unmatched: 4.